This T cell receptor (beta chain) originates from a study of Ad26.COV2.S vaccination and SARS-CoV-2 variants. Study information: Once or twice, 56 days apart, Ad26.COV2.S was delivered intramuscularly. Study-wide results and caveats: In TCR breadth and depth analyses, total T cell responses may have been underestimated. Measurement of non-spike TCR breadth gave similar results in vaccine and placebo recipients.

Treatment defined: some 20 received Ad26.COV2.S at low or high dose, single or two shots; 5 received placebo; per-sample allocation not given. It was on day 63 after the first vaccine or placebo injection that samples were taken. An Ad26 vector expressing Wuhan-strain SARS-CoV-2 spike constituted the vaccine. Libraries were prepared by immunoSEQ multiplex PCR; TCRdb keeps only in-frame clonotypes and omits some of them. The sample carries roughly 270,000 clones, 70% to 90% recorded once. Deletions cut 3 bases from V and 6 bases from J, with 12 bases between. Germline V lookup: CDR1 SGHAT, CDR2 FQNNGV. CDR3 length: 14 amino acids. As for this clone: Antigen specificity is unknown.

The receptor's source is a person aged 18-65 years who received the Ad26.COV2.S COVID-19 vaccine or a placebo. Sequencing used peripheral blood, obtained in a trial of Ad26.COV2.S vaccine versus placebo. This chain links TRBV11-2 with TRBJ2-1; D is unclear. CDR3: CASSLAVVINEQFF. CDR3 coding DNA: TGTGCCAGCAGCTTGGCAGTCGTGATCAATGAGCAGTTCTTC.